This record covers a single T cell receptor (beta chain). Sequenced by immunoSEQ multiplex PCR; TCRdb stores in-frame clones only, minus some. The sample consists of hundreds of thousands of clones, 80% to 90% of them appearing once. The sample originates from a study of shared T cell receptors in the human thymus. The ends lost 4 bases at V and 5 bases at J; junction bases unmatched: 11. Germline V gene sequence: CDR1 SGHRS, CDR2 YFSETQ. This CDR3 region has 16 residues. This sample also belongs to another study, concerning human thymus T cells.

The source of this sequence is a girl under three years old with a congenital heart defect. This rearrangement joins TRBV5-1 to TRBJ2-7, with TRBD1 matching 11 bases. The sequenced material came from thymocytes. The CDR3 nucleotides are TGCGCCAGCAGCCGTTTTAGGGGACAGGGGGACCACGAGCAGTACTTC. The encoded protein is CASSRFRGQGDHEQYF.